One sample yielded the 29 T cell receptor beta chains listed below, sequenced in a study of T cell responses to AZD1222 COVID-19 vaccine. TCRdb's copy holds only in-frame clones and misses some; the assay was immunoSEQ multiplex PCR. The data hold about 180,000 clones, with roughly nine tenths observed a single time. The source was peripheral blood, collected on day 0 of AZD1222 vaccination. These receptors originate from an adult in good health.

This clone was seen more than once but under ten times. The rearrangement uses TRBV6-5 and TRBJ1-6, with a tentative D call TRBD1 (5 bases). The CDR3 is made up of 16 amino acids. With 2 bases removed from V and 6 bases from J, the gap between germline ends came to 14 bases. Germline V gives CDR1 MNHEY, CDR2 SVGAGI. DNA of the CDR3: TGTGCCAGCAGTTACACGCCGGGACTAGCTAATTCACCCCTCCACTTT. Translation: CASSYTPGLANSPLHF.

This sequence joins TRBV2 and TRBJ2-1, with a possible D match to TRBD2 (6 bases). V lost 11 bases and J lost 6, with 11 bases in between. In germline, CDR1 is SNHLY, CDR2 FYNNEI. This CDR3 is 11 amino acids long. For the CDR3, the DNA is TGTGCCCTCAAGGAGGGCAATGAGCAGTTCTTC. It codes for CALKEGNEQFF.

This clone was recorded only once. CDR3 in amino acids: CSVGLTGGADYGYTF. The CDR3 nucleotides are TGCAGCGTTGGGCTTACAGGGGGCGCGGACTATGGCTACACCTTC. This rearrangement joins TRBV29-1 to TRBJ1-2; 9 bases match TRBD1. V was pared by 4 bases and J by 3 bases, with 9 bases of the junction left unmatched. This CDR3 contains 15 residues. Germline V gene sequence: CDR1 SQVTM, CDR2 ANQGSEA.

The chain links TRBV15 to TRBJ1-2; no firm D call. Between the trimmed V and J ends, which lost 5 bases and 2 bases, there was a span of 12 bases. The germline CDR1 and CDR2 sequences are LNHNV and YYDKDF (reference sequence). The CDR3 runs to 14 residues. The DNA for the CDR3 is TGTGCCACCAGCCCTCCGGGAACAAACTATGGCTACACCTTC. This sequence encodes CATSPPGTNYGYTF. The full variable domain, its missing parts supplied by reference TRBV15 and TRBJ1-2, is DAMVIQNPRYQVTQFGKPVTLSCSQTLNHNVMYWYQQKSSQAPKLLFHYYDKDFNNEADTPDNFQSRRPNTSFCFLDIRSPGLGDTAMYLCATSPPGTNYGYTFGSGTRLTVV.

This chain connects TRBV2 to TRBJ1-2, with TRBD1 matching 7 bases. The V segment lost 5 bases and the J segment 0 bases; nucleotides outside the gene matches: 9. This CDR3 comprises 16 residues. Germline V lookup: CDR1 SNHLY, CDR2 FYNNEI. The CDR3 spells CASSSSGTATNYGYTF. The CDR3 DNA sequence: TGTGCCAGCAGTTCTTCCGGGACAGCCACTAACTATGGCTACACCTTC.

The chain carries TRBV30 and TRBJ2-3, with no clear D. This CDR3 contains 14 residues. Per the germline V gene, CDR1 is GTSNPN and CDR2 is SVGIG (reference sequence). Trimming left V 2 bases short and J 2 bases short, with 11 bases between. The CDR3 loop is CAWSQLTTTDTQYF. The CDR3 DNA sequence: TGTGCCTGGAGTCAACTAACCACCACAGATACGCAGTATTTT.

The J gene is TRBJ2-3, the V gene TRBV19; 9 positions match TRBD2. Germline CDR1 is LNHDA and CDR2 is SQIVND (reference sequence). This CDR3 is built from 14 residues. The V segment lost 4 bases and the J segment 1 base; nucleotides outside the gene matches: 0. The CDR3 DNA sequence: TGTGCCAGTAGTACTAGCGGGGGCACAGATACGCAGTATTTT. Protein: CASSTSGGTDTQYF. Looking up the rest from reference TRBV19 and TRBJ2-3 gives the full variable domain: DGGITQSPKYLFRKEGQNVTLSCEQNLNHDAMYWYRQDPGQGLRLIYYSQIVNDFQKGDIAEGYSVSREKKESFPLTVTSAQKNPTAFYLCASSTSGGTDTQYFGPGTRLTVL.

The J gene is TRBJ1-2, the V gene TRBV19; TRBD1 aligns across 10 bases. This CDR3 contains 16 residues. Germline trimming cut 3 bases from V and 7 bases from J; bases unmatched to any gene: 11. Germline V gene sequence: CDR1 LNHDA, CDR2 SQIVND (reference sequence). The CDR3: CASSIEQGQGRSGYTF. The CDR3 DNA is TGTGCCAGTAGTATTGAACAGGGACAGGGGCGGAGTGGCTACACCTTC.

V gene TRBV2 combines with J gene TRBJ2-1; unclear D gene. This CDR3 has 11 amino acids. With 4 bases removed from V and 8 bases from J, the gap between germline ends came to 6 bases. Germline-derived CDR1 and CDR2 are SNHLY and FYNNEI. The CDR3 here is CASSAPYEQFF. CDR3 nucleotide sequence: TGTGCCAGCAGTGCACCCTATGAGCAGTTCTTC.

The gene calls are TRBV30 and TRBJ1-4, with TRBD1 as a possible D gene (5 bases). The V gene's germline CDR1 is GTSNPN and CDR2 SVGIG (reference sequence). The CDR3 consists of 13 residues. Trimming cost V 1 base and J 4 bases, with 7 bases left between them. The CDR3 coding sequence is TGTGCCTGGAGTGCCGGGGGTAATGAAAAACTGTTTTTT. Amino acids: CAWSAGGNEKLFF.

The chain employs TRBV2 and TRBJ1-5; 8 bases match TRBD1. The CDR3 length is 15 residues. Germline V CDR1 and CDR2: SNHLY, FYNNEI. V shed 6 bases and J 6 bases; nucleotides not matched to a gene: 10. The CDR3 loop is CASSSSGGSAQPQHF. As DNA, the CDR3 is TGTGCCAGCAGCTCTTCAGGGGGCTCAGCTCAGCCCCAGCATTTT.

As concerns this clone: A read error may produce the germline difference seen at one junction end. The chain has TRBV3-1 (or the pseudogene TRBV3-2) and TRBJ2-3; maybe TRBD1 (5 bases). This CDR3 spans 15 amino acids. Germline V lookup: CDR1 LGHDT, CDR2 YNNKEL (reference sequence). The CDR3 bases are TGTGCCAGCAGCCAAGAGGTCCTCCCAACAGGTACGCAGTATTTT. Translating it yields CASSQEVLPTGTQYF.

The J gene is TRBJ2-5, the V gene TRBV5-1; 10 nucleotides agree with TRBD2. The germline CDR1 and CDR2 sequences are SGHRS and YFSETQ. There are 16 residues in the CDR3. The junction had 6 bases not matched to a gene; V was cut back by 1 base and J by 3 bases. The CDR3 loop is CASSLSGLAGEETQYF. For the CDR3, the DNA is TGCGCCAGCAGCTTGTCAGGGCTAGCGGGAGAAGAGACCCAGTACTTC.

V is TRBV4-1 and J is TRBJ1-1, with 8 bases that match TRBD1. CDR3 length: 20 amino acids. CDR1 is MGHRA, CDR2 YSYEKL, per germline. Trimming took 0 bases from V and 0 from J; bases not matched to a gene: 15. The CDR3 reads CASSQDKDRARVGMNTEAFF. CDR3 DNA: TGCGCCAGCAGCCAAGATAAGGACAGGGCCAGGGTCGGGATGAACACTGAAGCTTTCTTT.

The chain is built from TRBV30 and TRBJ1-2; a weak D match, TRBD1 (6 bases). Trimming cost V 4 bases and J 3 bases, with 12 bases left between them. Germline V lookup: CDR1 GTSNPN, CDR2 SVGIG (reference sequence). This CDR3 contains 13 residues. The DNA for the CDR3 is TGTGCCTGGAAAGAGGGGGTCTACTATGGCTACACCTTC. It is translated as CAWKEGVYYGYTF.

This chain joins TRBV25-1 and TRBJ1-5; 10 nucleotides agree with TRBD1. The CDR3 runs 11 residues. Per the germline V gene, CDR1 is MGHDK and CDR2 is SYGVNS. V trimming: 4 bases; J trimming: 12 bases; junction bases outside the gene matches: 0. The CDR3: CASSGTGGQHF. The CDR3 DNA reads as TGTGCCAGCAGTGGGACAGGGGGCCAGCATTTT.

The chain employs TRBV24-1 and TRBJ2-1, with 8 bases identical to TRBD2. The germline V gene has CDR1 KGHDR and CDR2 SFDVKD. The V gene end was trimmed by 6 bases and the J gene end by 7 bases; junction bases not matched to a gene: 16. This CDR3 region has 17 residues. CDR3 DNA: TGTGCCACCAGTAGAGCGGTGAGCGGGAGAGGACCAAATGAGCAGTTCTTC. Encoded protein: CATSRAVSGRGPNEQFF.

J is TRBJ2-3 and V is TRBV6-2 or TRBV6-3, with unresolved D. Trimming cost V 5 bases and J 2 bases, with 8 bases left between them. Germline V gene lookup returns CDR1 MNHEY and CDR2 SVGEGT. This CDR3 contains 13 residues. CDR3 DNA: TGTGCCAGCAGTCCCGTCAACACAGATACGCAGTATTTT. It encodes CASSPVNTDTQYF.

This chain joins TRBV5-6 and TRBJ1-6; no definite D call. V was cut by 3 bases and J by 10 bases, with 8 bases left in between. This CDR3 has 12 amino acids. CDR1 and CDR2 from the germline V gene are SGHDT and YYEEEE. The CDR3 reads CASSSQESPLHF. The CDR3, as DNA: TGTGCCAGCAGCTCGCAGGAGTCACCCCTCCACTTT.

The CDR3, as DNA: TGCGCCAGCAGCCAAGCGGACAGAATGAACACTGAAGCTTTCTTT. Encoded protein: CASSQADRMNTEAFF. This chain joins TRBV4-1 and TRBJ1-1, with D possibly TRBD1 on 6 matching bases. Germline CDR1 and CDR2: MGHRA and YSYEKL. The ends were cut back, 1 base at V and 0 bases at J, with 9 bases in the middle. The CDR3 sequence is 15 residues long.

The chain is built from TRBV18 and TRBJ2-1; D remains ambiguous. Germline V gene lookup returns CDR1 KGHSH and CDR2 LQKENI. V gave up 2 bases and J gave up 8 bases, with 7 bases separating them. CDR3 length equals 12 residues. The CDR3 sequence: CASSPIRDEQFF. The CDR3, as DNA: TGTGCCAGCTCACCAATTAGGGATGAGCAGTTCTTC.

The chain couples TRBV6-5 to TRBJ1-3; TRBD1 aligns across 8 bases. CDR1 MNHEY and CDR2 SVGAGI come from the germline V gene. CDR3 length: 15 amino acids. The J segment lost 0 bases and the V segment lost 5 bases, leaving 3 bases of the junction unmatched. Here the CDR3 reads CASSKDRASGNTIYF. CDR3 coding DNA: TGTGCCAGCAGTAAGGACAGGGCCTCTGGAAACACCATATATTTT.

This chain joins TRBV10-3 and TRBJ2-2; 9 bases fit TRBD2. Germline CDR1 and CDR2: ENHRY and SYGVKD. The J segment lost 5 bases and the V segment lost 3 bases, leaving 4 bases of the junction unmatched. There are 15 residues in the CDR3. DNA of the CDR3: TGTGCCATCAGTGACCCGGCGGGAGGGACCGGGGAGCTGTTTTTT. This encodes CAISDPAGGTGELFF.

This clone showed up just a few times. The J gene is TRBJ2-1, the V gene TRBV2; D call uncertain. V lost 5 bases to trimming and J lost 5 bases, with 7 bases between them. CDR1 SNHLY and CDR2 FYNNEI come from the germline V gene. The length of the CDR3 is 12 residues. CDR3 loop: CASSRIDNEQFF. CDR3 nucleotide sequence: TGTGCCAGCAGTCGGATTGACAATGAGCAGTTCTTC.

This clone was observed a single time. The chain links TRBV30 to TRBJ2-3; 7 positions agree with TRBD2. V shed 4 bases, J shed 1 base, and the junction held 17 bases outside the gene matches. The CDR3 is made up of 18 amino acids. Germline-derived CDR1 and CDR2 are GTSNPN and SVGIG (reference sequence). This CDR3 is CAWKPPRWVAGRTDTQYF. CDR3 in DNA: TGTGCCTGGAAACCCCCCCGCTGGGTAGCGGGCCGCACAGATACGCAGTATTTT.

The DNA for the CDR3 is TGTGCCAGCAGCCAAGGGAAAGGTCTAGCGGGCACAGATACGCAGTATTTT. It codes for CASSQGKGLAGTDTQYF. V gene TRBV4-2 combines with J gene TRBJ2-3, with 7 nucleotides matching TRBD2. Germline CDR1 reads LGHNA; CDR2 reads YNFKEQ. This CDR3 is built from 17 residues. V lost 1 base and J lost 1; bases outside the gene matches: 8.

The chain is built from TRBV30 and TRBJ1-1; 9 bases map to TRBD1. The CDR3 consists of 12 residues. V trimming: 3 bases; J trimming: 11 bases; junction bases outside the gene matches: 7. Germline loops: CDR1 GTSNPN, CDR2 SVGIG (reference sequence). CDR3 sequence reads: CAWSLQGAPAFF. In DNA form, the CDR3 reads TGTGCCTGGAGCCTACAGGGGGCGCCTGCTTTCTTT.

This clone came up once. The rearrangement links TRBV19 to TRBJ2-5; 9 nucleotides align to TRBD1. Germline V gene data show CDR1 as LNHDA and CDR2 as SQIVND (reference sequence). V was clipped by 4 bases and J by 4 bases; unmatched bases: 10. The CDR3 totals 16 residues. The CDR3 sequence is CASSSPRDREGETQYF. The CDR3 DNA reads TGTGCCAGTAGTAGCCCTCGGGACAGGGAGGGAGAGACCCAGTACTTC.

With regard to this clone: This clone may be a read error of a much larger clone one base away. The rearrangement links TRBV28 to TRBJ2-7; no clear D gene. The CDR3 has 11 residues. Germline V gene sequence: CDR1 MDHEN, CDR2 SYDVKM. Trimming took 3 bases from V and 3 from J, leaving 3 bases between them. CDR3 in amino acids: CASSLDYEQYF. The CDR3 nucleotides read TGTGCCAGCAGTTTGGACTACGAGCAGTACTTC.